Following are 21 T cell receptor beta chains from one sample sequenced in a study of blood T cell repertoires in COVID-19. Only in-frame clones appear in the TCRdb table, and some are missing; sequencing was by immunoSEQ multiplex PCR. The table lists about 270,000 clones, more than 75% of them singletons. Sequenced sample: peripheral blood. The source of these receptors is a man between 40 and 49 years old with active or convalescent COVID-19.

V and J are TRBV29-1 and TRBJ2-5; D may be TRBD1 (6 bases). This CDR3 is built from 15 residues. Trimming removed 7 bases from V and 4 bases from J, with 22 bases in between. Per germline, CDR1 SQVTM and CDR2 ANQGSEA. Written as DNA, the CDR3 is TGCAGCGCCCTAACCGGGAACTTAGGGGGAGAGACCCAGTACTTC. It encodes CSALTGNLGGETQYF.

This chain links TRBV29-1 with TRBJ1-2, with D possibly TRBD1 on 6 matching bases. CDR3 length: 13 residues. Looked up from germline, CDR1 is SQVTM and CDR2 is ANQGSEA. V was pared by 5 bases and J by 3 bases, with 13 bases between. The CDR3 loop reads CSVPQGVHYGYTF. CDR3 nucleotides: TGCAGCGTTCCACAGGGAGTGCACTATGGCTACACCTTC.

V gene TRBV5-1 combines with J gene TRBJ1-5; D not certain. The CDR3 runs 14 residues. V lost 0 bases and J 7 bases, leaving 11 bases between the germline ends. Germline V gene sequence: CDR1 SGHRS, CDR2 YFSETQ. CDR3 sequence reads: CASSLVPDSQPQHF. The CDR3 nucleotides are TGCGCCAGCAGCTTGGTTCCAGATTCCCAGCCCCAGCATTTT.

V and J are TRBV24-1 and TRBJ1-2, with D possibly being TRBD1 (5 bases). V lost 2 bases, J lost 8 bases, and 14 bases lay in between. The CDR3 covers 14 residues. Germline values: CDR1 KGHDR, CDR2 SFDVKD. The CDR3 region has the DNA TGTGCCACCAGTGATTCCGGGGCGGGGGTCGGCTACACCTTC. It is translated as CATSDSGAGVGYTF.

The chain uses TRBV12-3 or TRBV12-4 and TRBJ1-2, with 7 bases identical to TRBD1. The V segment lost 7 bases and the J segment 4 bases; nucleotides outside the gene matches: 6. The CDR3 runs to 13 residues. This CDR3 reads CASTPRGTYGYTF. The CDR3 DNA is TGTGCCAGCACCCCCAGGGGGACCTATGGCTACACCTTC.

This clone has just a few counts. The V and J genes are TRBV24-1 and TRBJ1-5; D is undetermined. The V gene lost 5 bases and the J gene lost 5 bases, with 9 bases spanning the gap. CDR3 size: 13 residues. Germline lookup yields CDR1 KGHDR and CDR2 SFDVKD. CDR3: CATSAGKYQPQHF. In DNA, the CDR3 is TGTGCCACCAGTGCAGGTAAATATCAGCCCCAGCATTTT.

The V gene is TRBV7-8, the J gene TRBJ1-1; 7 nucleotides agree with TRBD1. Germline V gives CDR1 SGHVS, CDR2 FQNEAQ. This CDR3 has 14 residues. The V and J ends lost 2 bases and 4 bases, in that order; junction bases with no gene match: 4. CDR3 nucleotides: TGTGCCAGCAGCTTACTAACAGGGGCCACTGAAGCTTTCTTT. It codes for CASSLLTGATEAFF.

The chain links TRBV5-4 to TRBJ2-7; D perhaps matches TRBD1 (6 bases). The V end was cut by 3 bases, the J end by 0 bases, with 13 bases between. This CDR3 spans 15 amino acids. The germline V gene encodes CDR1 SGHNT and CDR2 YYREEE (reference sequence). This chain's CDR3 is CASSSDSGRSYEQYF. The CDR3 region has the DNA TGTGCCAGCAGCTCGGACAGTGGCCGCTCCTACGAGCAGTACTTC.

The genes are TRBV7-8 and TRBJ2-7, with D maybe TRBD2 (6 bases). The germline CDR1 and CDR2 sequences are SGHVS and FQNEAQ. Trimming pared 5 bases from V and 1 base from J, leaving 12 bases between. CDR3 size: 14 residues. CDR3 sequence reads: CASSPRGNSYEQYF. The CDR3 coding sequence is TGTGCCAGCAGCCCACGGGGGAATTCCTACGAGCAGTACTTC.

This chain links TRBV24-1 with TRBJ2-2; tentatively, D is TRBD2 (5 bases). Germline-derived CDR1 and CDR2 are KGHDR and SFDVKD. V lost 9 bases and J 4 bases, leaving 26 bases between the germline ends. The CDR3 extends over 18 amino acids. CDR3 sequence: CATSGRAQSRPGTGELFF. The CDR3 bases are TGTGCCACCTCGGGAAGGGCCCAAAGTAGACCTGGCACCGGGGAGCTGTTTTTT.

The chain is built from TRBV12-3 or TRBV12-4 and TRBJ1-1, with D unresolved. V was shortened by 1 base and J by 6 bases, with 3 bases between the two germline ends. CDR3 length: 11 residues. The CDR3 spells CASSLVSEAFF. The CDR3 DNA is TGTGCCAGCAGTTTAGTCTCTGAAGCTTTCTTT.

This chain connects TRBV7-2 to TRBJ2-7; 11 bases are shared with TRBD2. V shed 2 bases, J shed 7 bases, and the junction held 7 bases outside the gene matches. CDR1 and CDR2 (germline): SGHTA, FQGNSA. The CDR3 extends over 15 amino acids. The CDR3 is CASSLTLAGVMEQYF. The DNA of the CDR3 is TGTGCCAGCAGCTTAACACTAGCGGGAGTTATGGAGCAGTACTTC.

The chain has TRBV18 and TRBJ2-7, with 16 bases that match TRBD2. Germline assignment: CDR1 KGHSH and CDR2 LQKENI. The CDR3 spans 16 residues. Trimming took 3 bases from V and 4 from J; bases not matched to a gene: 3. CDR3 region: CASSPTGLAGGYEQYF. The CDR3 nucleotides are TGTGCCAGCTCACCTACGGGACTAGCGGGAGGGTACGAGCAGTACTTC.

This rearrangement joins TRBV5-1 to TRBJ2-1; TRBD1 matches 7 bases. V lost 4 bases and J lost 0; bases outside the gene matches: 7. CDR1 and CDR2 (germline): SGHRS, YFSETQ. The CDR3 length is 16 residues. The CDR3 region has the DNA TGCGCCAGCAGCACCTCCGGGACAGTCTCCTACAATGAGCAGTTCTTC. Translated, it gives CASSTSGTVSYNEQFF.

J is TRBJ2-5 and V is TRBV11-3, with D possibly being TRBD1 (6 bases). The germline V gene has CDR1 SGHNT and CDR2 YENEEA. The length of the CDR3 is 13 residues. V lost 3 bases, J lost 4 bases, and 9 bases lay in between. This CDR3 is CASSFSDRETQYF. The CDR3 DNA reads as TGTGCCAGCAGCTTTTCGGACAGAGAGACCCAGTACTTC. Using reference TRBV11-3 and TRBJ2-5 for the parts outside the CDR3, the full variable domain is EAGVVQSPRYKIIEKKQPVAFWCNPISGHNTLYWYLQNLGQGPELLIRYENEEAVDDSQLPKDRFSAERLKGVDSTLKIQPAELGDSAVYLCASSFSDRETQYFGPGTRLLVL.

In this sample, this clone turned up once. V gene TRBV28 combines with J gene TRBJ2-7; the match to TRBD1 covers 9 bases. The J segment lost 4 bases and the V segment lost 6 bases, leaving 7 bases of the junction unmatched. CDR1 is MDHEN and CDR2 is SYDVKM in the germline V gene. CDR3 length: 14 residues. CDR3 in amino acids: CASRDRDRAYEQYF. The CDR3 bases are TGTGCCAGCAGGGACCGGGACAGGGCGTACGAGCAGTACTTC.

The chain uses TRBV30 and TRBJ1-4; D perhaps matches TRBD1 (5 bases). The germline V gene has CDR1 GTSNPN and CDR2 SVGIG (reference sequence). The CDR3 is made up of 11 amino acids. V lost 3 bases and J lost 12, with 11 bases in between. CDR3 DNA sequence: TGTGCCTGGAGCCCAGGGAAAGAACTGTTTTTT. Protein: CAWSPGKELFF.

This clone was observed once. The chain uses TRBV13 and TRBJ2-3; 12 nucleotides match TRBD2. Germline V CDR1 and CDR2: PRHDT, FYEKMQ (reference sequence). J gave up 5 bases and V 0 bases, and 6 bases lay outside the gene matches. The CDR3 is 17 amino acids. CDR3 nucleotides: TGTGCCAGCAGCTTAGGTAGAGGACTAGCGGGAAAAGATACGCAGTATTTT. Its protein is CASSLGRGLAGKDTQYF.

The chain has TRBV4-1 and TRBJ2-5, with D perhaps TRBD2 (6 bases). V was trimmed by 1 base and J by 4 bases, leaving 7 bases between them. CDR3 size: 13 residues. Germline V gives CDR1 MGHRA, CDR2 YSYEKL. The chain's CDR3 is CASSQGRAETQYF. The CDR3 DNA reads TGCGCCAGCAGCCAAGGGAGGGCAGAGACCCAGTACTTC.

The V call is TRBV18, the J call TRBJ2-7; a weak D match, TRBD2 (5 bases). The CDR3 consists of 15 residues. The V and J ends lost 3 bases and 0 bases respectively, with 12 bases between them. The germline V gene has CDR1 KGHSH and CDR2 LQKENI. CDR3 sequence (DNA): TGTGCCAGCTCACCCGGAGGAGCAAACTCCTACGAGCAGTACTTC. Residues: CASSPGGANSYEQYF.

The chain carries TRBV10-3 and TRBJ2-3; 8 nucleotides line up with TRBD2. After removal of 7 bases from V and 5 bases from J, the junction contained 5 bases not matched to a gene. The CDR3 extends over 13 amino acids. Per the germline V gene, CDR1 is ENHRY and CDR2 is SYGVKD. The CDR3 reads CAIKTGGEDTQYF. In nucleotides, the CDR3 is TGTGCCATCAAAACGGGGGGGGAAGATACGCAGTATTTT.